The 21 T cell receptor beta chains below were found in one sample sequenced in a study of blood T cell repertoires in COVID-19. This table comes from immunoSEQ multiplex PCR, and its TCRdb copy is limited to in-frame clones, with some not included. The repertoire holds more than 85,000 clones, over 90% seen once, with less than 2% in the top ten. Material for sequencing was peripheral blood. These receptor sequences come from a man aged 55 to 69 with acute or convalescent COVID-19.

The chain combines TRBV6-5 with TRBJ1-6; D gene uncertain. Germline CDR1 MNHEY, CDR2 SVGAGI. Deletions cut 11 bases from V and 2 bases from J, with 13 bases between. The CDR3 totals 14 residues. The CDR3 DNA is TGTGCCTCGACGCCTAGGACCTATAATTCACCCCTCCACTTT. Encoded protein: CASTPRTYNSPLHF.

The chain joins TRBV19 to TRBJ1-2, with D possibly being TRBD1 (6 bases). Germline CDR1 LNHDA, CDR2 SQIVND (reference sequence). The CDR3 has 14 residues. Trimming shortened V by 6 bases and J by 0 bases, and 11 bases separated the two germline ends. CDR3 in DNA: TGTGCCAGTAGGATGACAGGTACTAACTATGGCTACACCTTC. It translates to CASRMTGTNYGYTF.

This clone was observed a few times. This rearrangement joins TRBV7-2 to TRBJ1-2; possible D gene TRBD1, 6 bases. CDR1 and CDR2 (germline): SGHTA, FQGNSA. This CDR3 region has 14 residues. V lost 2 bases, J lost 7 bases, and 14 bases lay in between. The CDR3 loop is CASSLPQGWRGYTF. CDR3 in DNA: TGTGCCAGCAGCTTACCGCAGGGGTGGCGTGGCTACACCTTC.

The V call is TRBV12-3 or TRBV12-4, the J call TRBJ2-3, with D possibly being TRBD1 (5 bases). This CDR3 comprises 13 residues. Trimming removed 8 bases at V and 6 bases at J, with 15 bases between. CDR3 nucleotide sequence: TGTGCCAGCGGAAGACAGACTCGGGATACGCAGTATTTT. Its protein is CASGRQTRDTQYF.

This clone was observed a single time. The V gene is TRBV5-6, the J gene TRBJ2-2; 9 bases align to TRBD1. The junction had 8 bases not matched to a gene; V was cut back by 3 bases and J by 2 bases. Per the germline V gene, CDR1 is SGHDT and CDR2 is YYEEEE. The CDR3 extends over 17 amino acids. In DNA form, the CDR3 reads TGTGCCAGCAGCTCGGAGGACAGGGGCCTTAACACCGGGGAGCTGTTTTTT. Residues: CASSSEDRGLNTGELFF.

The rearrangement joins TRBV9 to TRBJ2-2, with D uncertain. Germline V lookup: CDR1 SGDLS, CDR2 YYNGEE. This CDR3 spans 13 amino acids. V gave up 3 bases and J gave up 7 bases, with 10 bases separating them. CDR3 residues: CASSARTIGELFF. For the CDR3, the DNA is TGTGCCAGCAGCGCCCGAACAATCGGGGAGCTGTTTTTT.

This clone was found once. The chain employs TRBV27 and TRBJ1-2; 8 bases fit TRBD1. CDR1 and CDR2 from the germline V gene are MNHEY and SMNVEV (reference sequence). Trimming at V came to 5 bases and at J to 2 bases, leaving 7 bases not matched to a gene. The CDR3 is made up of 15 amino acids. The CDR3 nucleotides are TGTGCCAGCAGTATACAGGGGGTATCGAACTATGGCTACACCTTC. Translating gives CASSIQGVSNYGYTF.

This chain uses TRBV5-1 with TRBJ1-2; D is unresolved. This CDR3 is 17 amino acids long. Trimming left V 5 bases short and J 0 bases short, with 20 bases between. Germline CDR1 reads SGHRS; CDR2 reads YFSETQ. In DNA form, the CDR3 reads TGCGCCAGCAGATTCGGTCTCCGGTCAGCGACTAACTATGGCTACACCTTC. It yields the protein CASRFGLRSATNYGYTF.

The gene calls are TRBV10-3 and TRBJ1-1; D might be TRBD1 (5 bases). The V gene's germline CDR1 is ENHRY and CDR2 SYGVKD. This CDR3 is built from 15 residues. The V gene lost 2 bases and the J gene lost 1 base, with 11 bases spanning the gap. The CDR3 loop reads CAISERGTSNTEAFF. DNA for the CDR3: TGTGCCATCAGTGAGCGGGGGACCTCGAACACTGAAGCTTTCTTT.

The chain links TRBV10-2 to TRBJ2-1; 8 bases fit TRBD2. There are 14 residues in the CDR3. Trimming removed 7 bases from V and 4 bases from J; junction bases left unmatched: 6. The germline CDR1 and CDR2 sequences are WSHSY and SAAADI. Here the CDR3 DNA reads TGCGCCAGCAATCCGGGACTAGAATACAATGAGCAGTTCTTC. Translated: CASNPGLEYNEQFF.

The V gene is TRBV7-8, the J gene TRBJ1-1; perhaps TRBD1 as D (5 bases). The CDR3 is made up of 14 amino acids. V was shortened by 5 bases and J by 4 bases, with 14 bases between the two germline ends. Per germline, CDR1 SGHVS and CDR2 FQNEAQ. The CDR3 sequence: CASSIGTVGTEAFF. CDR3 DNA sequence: TGTGCCAGCAGCATCGGGACTGTTGGCACTGAAGCTTTCTTT.

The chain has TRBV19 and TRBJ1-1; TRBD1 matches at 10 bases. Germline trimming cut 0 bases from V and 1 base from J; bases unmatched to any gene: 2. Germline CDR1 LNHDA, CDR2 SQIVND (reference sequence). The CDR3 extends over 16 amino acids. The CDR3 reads CASSIDRDRGNTEAFF. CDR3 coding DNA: TGTGCCAGTAGTATAGACCGGGACAGGGGGAACACTGAAGCTTTCTTT.

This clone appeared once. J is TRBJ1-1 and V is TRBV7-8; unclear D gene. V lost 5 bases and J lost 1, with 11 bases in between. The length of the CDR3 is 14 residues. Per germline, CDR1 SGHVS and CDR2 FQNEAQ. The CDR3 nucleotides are TGTGCCAGCAGCCCTGGGAGCTCGAACACTGAAGCTTTCTTT. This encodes CASSPGSSNTEAFF.

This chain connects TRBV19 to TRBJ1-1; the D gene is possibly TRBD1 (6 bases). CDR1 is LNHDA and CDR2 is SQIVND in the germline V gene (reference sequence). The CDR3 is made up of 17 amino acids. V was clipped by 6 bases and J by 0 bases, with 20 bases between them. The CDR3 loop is CASSRDLQGWVNTEAFF. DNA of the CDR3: TGTGCCAGTAGCCGGGATTTACAGGGTTGGGTGAACACTGAAGCTTTCTTT.

CDR3 sequence: CASRADRRYGYTF. CDR3 nucleotide sequence: TGTGCCAGTAGAGCAGACAGGCGTTATGGCTACACCTTC. The V and J genes are TRBV19 and TRBJ1-2; perhaps TRBD1 as D (6 bases). V was cut by 6 bases and J by 5 bases, with 13 bases left in between. CDR1 is LNHDA and CDR2 is SQIVND in the germline V gene (reference sequence). The CDR3 runs to 13 residues.

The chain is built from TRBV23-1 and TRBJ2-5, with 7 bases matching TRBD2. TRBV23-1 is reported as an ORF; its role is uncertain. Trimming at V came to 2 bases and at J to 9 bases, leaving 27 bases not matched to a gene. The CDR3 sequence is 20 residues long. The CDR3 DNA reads TGCGCCAGCAGTCAAACGCGGGACCAGGGCATCGGGGGGTCCTTGGGAGCCCAGTACTTC. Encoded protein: CASSQTRDQGIGGSLGAQYF.

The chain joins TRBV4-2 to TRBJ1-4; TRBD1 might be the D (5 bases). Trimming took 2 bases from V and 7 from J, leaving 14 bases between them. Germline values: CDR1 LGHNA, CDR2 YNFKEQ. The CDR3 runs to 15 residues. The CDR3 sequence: CASSQSGLTGEKLFF. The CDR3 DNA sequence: TGTGCCAGCAGCCAATCGGGACTCACAGGTGAAAAACTGTTTTTT.

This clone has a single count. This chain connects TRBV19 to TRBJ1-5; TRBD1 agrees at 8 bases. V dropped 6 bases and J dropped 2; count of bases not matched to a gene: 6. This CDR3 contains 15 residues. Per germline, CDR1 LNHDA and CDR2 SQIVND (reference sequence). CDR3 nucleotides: TGTGCCAGTAGAGTCCAGGGGGCAGGCAATCAGCCCCAGCATTTT. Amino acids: CASRVQGAGNQPQHF.

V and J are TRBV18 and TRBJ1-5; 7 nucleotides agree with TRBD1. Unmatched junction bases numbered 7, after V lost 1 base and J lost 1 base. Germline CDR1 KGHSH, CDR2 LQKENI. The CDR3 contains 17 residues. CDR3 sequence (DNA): TGTGCCAGCTCACCACTGGGGCAGGGGGGAAGCAATCAGCCCCAGCATTTT. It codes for CASSPLGQGGSNQPQHF. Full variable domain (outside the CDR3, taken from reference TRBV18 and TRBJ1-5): NAGVMQNPRHLVRRRGQEARLRCSPMKGHSHVYWYRQLPEEGLKFMVYLQKENIIDESGMPKERFSAEFPKEGPSILRIQQVVRGDSAAYFCASSPLGQGGSNQPQHFGDGTRLSIL.

Here the CDR3 DNA reads TGCAGTGCTATGACAGGGTACGAGCAGTACTTC. Translated, it gives CSAMTGYEQYF. This chain connects TRBV20-1 to TRBJ2-7; TRBD1 matches 7 bases. After removal of 4 bases from V and 4 bases from J, the junction contained 1 base not matched to a gene. Per germline, CDR1 DFQATT and CDR2 SNEGSKA (reference sequence). There are 11 residues in the CDR3.

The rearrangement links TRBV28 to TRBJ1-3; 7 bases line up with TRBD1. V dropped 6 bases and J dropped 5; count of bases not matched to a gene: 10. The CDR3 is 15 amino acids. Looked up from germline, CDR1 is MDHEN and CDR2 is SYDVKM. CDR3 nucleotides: TGTGCCAGCAGAGAACCACAGGGGCAGAGAAACACCATATATTTT. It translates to CASREPQGQRNTIYF.